This passage covers 23 T cell receptor beta chains from one sample sequenced in a study of control samples from healthy donors and cancer patients. Assay used: immunoSEQ multiplex PCR; TCRdb lists only in-frame clones, some missing. This repertoire includes 150,000 to 200,000 clones. Sequencing was carried out using blood. These receptors originate from a woman in her 30s in good health.

This chain uses TRBV28 with TRBJ2-5; no firm D call. V lost 3 bases and J lost 4, with 12 bases in between. CDR1 MDHEN and CDR2 SYDVKM come from the germline V gene. This CDR3 is built from 14 residues. CDR3 coding DNA: TGTGCCAGCAGTTTTGTTAGTGTCGGAGAGACCCAGTACTTC. As protein: CASSFVSVGETQYF.

The rearrangement joins TRBV3-1 (or the pseudogene TRBV3-2) to TRBJ1-6; D unresolved. The CDR3 runs 11 residues. Trimming cost V 1 base and J 14 bases, with 6 bases left between them. CDR1 LGHDT and CDR2 YNNKEL come from the germline V gene (reference sequence). The CDR3 DNA reads as TGTGCCAGCAGCCAAGGGAGGGCCCTCCACTTT. Encoded protein: CASSQGRALHF.

This chain links TRBV5-4 with TRBJ2-1; unclear D gene. The CDR3 consists of 14 residues. The V end was cut by 4 bases, the J end by 5 bases, with 13 bases between. Germline V gene data show CDR1 as SGHNT and CDR2 as YYREEE (reference sequence). The CDR3 spells CASSTNVGDNEQFF. The CDR3 DNA reads as TGTGCCAGCAGCACCAATGTAGGAGACAATGAGCAGTTCTTC. Complete variable domain (other parts from reference TRBV5-4 and TRBJ2-1): ETGVTQSPTHLIKTRGQQVTLRCSSQSGHNTVSWYQQALGQGPQFIFQYYREEENGRGNFPPRFSGLQFPNYSSELNVNALELDDSALYLCASSTNVGDNEQFFGPGTRLTVL.

V and J are TRBV7-9 and TRBJ1-2; weak D call: TRBD1 (5 bases). The germline V and J ends were trimmed by 5 bases and 4 bases, with 23 bases remaining between them. Germline V lookup: CDR1 SEHNR, CDR2 FQNEAQ (reference sequence). The CDR3 is 17 residues long. The CDR3 DNA reads TGTGCCAGCAGCCAAGTCCGGGACGTCAAGTTGGGCTATGGCTACACCTTC. This codes for CASSQVRDVKLGYGYTF.

The chain is built from TRBV5-5 and TRBJ2-7, with unresolved D. Between the trimmed V and J ends, which lost 1 base and 3 bases, there was a span of 8 bases. CDR1 and CDR2 (germline): SGHKS, YYEKEE (reference sequence). This CDR3 comprises 13 residues. The DNA of the CDR3 is TGTGCCAGCAGCTTGAAGCTTTTCTACGAGCAGTACTTC. Its translation: CASSLKLFYEQYF.

V usage is TRBV11-1 and J usage is TRBJ2-1; D not certain. The CDR3 totals 11 residues. Germline V lookup: CDR1 SGHAT, CDR2 FQDESV (reference sequence). V dropped 2 bases and J dropped 9 bases, with 5 bases sitting between them. CDR3 DNA sequence: TGTGCCAGCAGCTTAAGGAGTGAGCAGTTCTTC. This translates into CASSLRSEQFF.

The chain links TRBV18 to TRBJ1-6; D perhaps matches TRBD1 (6 bases). Germline lookup yields CDR1 KGHSH and CDR2 LQKENI. The length of the CDR3 is 16 residues. V lost 3 bases and J lost 9, with 18 bases in between. CDR3 sequence: CASSPTRGTLPSPLHF. The CDR3, as DNA: TGTGCCAGCTCACCTACGAGGGGGACCCTACCTTCACCCCTCCACTTT.

The genes are TRBV9 and TRBJ1-1, with D tentatively TRBD1 (5 bases). V lost 4 bases, J lost 3 bases, and 16 bases lay in between. Germline values: CDR1 SGDLS, CDR2 YYNGEE. The CDR3 is 15 amino acids. The CDR3 DNA reads as TGTGCCAGCAGCCCTCAACTGGGGGTGGACACTGAAGCTTTCTTT. Protein product: CASSPQLGVDTEAFF.

The chain is built from TRBV6-2 or TRBV6-3 and TRBJ2-2; D perhaps matches TRBD2 (5 bases). The length of the CDR3 is 15 residues. The germline gives CDR1 MNHEY, CDR2 SVGEGT. Trimming shortened V by 4 bases and J by 6 bases, and 15 bases separated the two germline ends. The CDR3 loop reads CASSFLDSDAGELFF. In DNA form, the CDR3 reads TGTGCCAGCAGTTTCCTGGACTCTGACGCCGGGGAGCTGTTTTTT.

The chain employs TRBV5-1 and TRBJ1-1; D is uncertain. This CDR3 has 16 amino acids. In germline, CDR1 is SGHRS, CDR2 YFSETQ. V shed 0 bases and J shed 5 bases, with 17 bases lying between them. The CDR3 protein is CASSLDYGEVGTEAFF. The CDR3 DNA reads as TGCGCCAGCAGCTTGGACTACGGGGAGGTGGGGACTGAAGCTTTCTTT. Based on the CDR3 plus reference TRBV5-1 and TRBJ1-1, the full variable domain is KAGVTQTPRYLIKTRGQQVTLSCSPISGHRSVSWYQQTPGQGLQFLFEYFSETQRNKGNFPGRFSGRQFSNSRSEMNVSTLELGDSALYLCASSLDYGEVGTEAFFGQGTRLTVV.

The rearrangement joins TRBV18 to TRBJ1-1; a possible D gene is TRBD1 (6 bases). V was pared by 0 bases and J by 5 bases, with 10 bases between. The CDR3 extends over 14 amino acids. CDR1 is KGHSH, CDR2 LQKENI, per germline. As DNA, the CDR3 is TGTGCCAGCTCACCACCGGGGGGCCGAACTGAAGCTTTCTTT. This sequence encodes CASSPPGGRTEAFF. The variable domain in full, with the rest retrieved from reference TRBV18 and TRBJ1-1, is NAGVMQNPRHLVRRRGQEARLRCSPMKGHSHVYWYRQLPEEGLKFMVYLQKENIIDESGMPKERFSAEFPKEGPSILRIQQVVRGDSAAYFCASSPPGGRTEAFFGQGTRLTVV.

The chain couples TRBV4-3 to TRBJ1-4; D is uncertain. Germline CDR1 reads LGHNA; CDR2 reads YSLEER. The CDR3 loop spans 15 amino acids. Trimming shortened V by 0 bases and J by 6 bases, and 11 bases separated the two germline ends. The CDR3 nucleotides are TGCGCCAGCAGCCAAGAGAGGGATAGGGATGAAAAACTGTTTTTT. Its translation: CASSQERDRDEKLFF.

CDR3 in DNA: TGTGCCAGCGGCGATAGAGGGGGGCCCAAAGAGACCCAGTACTTC. Residues: CASGDRGGPKETQYF. This rearrangement joins TRBV2 to TRBJ2-5; D may correspond to TRBD1 or TRBD2 (6 bases each). Germline-derived CDR1 and CDR2 are SNHLY and FYNNEI. The CDR3 contains 15 residues. Trimming cost V 8 bases and J 3 bases, with 19 bases left between them.

The genes are TRBV4-1 and TRBJ1-6; possible D gene TRBD1, 5 bases. This CDR3 region has 13 residues. Trimming left V 8 bases short and J 13 bases short, with 18 bases between. Germline loops: CDR1 MGHRA, CDR2 YSYEKL. The CDR3 loop reads CASRGLGTWPLHF. The CDR3 nucleotides are TGCGCCAGCCGAGGCTTAGGGACTTGGCCCCTCCACTTT.

The J gene is TRBJ2-7, the V gene TRBV28; D may be TRBD2 (5 bases). V lost 5 bases and J lost 0, with 14 bases in between. From germline, CDR1 is MDHEN and CDR2 SYDVKM. The CDR3 is 15 residues long. CDR3 bases: TGTGCCAGCAGTCCCCTCCGGGAAAGCTCCTACGAGCAGTACTTC. Its protein is CASSPLRESSYEQYF.

V is TRBV19 and J is TRBJ1-5; D may be TRBD1 (6 bases). Looked up from germline, CDR1 is LNHDA and CDR2 is SQIVND (reference sequence). V was shortened by 6 bases and J by 7 bases, with 19 bases between the two germline ends. The CDR3 is made up of 15 amino acids. CDR3 amino acids: CASRDAGAVVQPQHF. The CDR3 DNA is TGTGCCAGTAGGGATGCAGGGGCTGTAGTACAGCCCCAGCATTTT.

The rearrangement links TRBV19 to TRBJ1-6; D gene uncertain. Germline CDR1 reads LNHDA; CDR2 reads SQIVND (reference sequence). The CDR3 has 17 residues. The germline V and J ends were trimmed by 4 bases and 8 bases, with 21 bases remaining between them. The CDR3 protein is CASSTRPGEATDSPLHF. The CDR3 nucleotides read TGTGCCAGTAGTACGAGACCCGGTGAGGCAACCGATTCACCCCTCCACTTT.

The genes are TRBV11-2 and TRBJ2-1, with 11 nucleotides matching TRBD1. After removal of 4 bases from V and 2 bases from J, the junction contained 10 bases not matched to a gene. This CDR3 comprises 18 residues. Per the germline V gene, CDR1 is SGHAT and CDR2 is FQNNGV. DNA for the CDR3: TGTGCCAGCAGCTCCCCGGGACAGGGGGGGTACACCTACAATGAGCAGTTCTTC. This encodes CASSSPGQGGYTYNEQFF.

The gene calls are TRBV10-3 and TRBJ1-5; no clear D gene. Trimming cost V 4 bases and J 3 bases, with 10 bases left between them. This CDR3 comprises 14 residues. The germline gives CDR1 ENHRY, CDR2 SYGVKD. CDR3 loop: CAISGGHPNQPQHF. CDR3 in DNA: TGTGCCATCAGTGGGGGTCACCCCAATCAGCCCCAGCATTTT.

The chain uses TRBV11-2 and TRBJ1-1; D gene ambiguous. There are 15 residues in the CDR3. The V and J ends lost 4 bases and 3 bases respectively, with 15 bases between them. Looked up from germline, CDR1 is SGHAT and CDR2 is FQNNGV. CDR3 bases: TGTGCCAGCAGCTCTGCCTCGGGTGGGGACACTGAAGCTTTCTTT. This codes for CASSSASGGDTEAFF.

The chain is built from TRBV18 and TRBJ1-5, with D possibly TRBD1 on 5 matching bases. From germline, CDR1 is KGHSH and CDR2 LQKENI. V dropped 4 bases and J dropped 4 bases, with 14 bases sitting between them. The CDR3 is 15 residues long. The DNA of the CDR3 is TGTGCCAGCTCACGCGGGGACGGTCGAAATCAGCCCCAGCATTTT. This encodes CASSRGDGRNQPQHF.

The chain has TRBV6-5 and TRBJ1-1; the D is unclear. Germline values: CDR1 MNHEY, CDR2 SVGAGI. Trimming took 2 bases from V and 0 from J, leaving 13 bases between them. CDR3 length equals 16 residues. The CDR3 is CASSYGRNRMNTEAFF. CDR3 coding DNA: TGTGCCAGCAGTTACGGGCGGAACCGCATGAACACTGAAGCTTTCTTT.

The rearrangement joins TRBV11-2 to TRBJ2-7; the match to TRBD1 covers 8 bases. This CDR3 has 15 amino acids. Per the germline V gene, CDR1 is SGHAT and CDR2 is FQNNGV. V was clipped by 1 base and J by 3 bases; unmatched bases: 5. The CDR3 nucleotides are TGTGCCAGCAGCTTAGTTAGGACAGGGAGCTACGAGCAGTACTTC. It specifies CASSLVRTGSYEQYF.